These 6 T cell receptor beta chains share one sample of origin, sequenced in a study of shared clonotypes between healthy human individuals. Method: immunoSEQ multiplex PCR; TCRdb's copy keeps in-frame clones and lacks some. The table has millions of clones, approximately 95% seen once. Sequences were obtained from naive CD4+ T cells from PBMCs. Specified subset: CD45RA+ positively selected. Receptor source: a man younger than 35 in good health. Some clones in this sample may be carry-over from other donors' samples.

V usage is TRBV9 and J usage is TRBJ2-2, with unresolved D. V was pared by 1 base and J by 8 bases, with 6 bases between. The CDR3 has 12 residues. CDR1 SGDLS and CDR2 YYNGEE come from the germline V gene. The CDR3 is CASSVPLGELFF. CDR3 DNA sequence: TGTGCCAGCAGCGTACCTCTAGGGGAGCTGTTTTTT.

The gene calls are TRBV29-1 and TRBJ2-7; TRBD1 or TRBD2 may be the D gene (5 bases each). The CDR3 is made up of 14 amino acids. V lost 3 bases and J 5 bases, leaving 17 bases between the germline ends. Per germline, CDR1 SQVTM and CDR2 ANQGSEA. CDR3 residues: CSVDRAGSGNEQYF. The DNA for the CDR3 is TGCAGCGTTGATCGGGCAGGGTCGGGGAACGAGCAGTACTTC.

J is TRBJ2-5 and V is TRBV6-1; TRBD1 matches 10 bases. The germline CDR1 and CDR2 sequences are MNHNS and SASEGT. V dropped 11 bases and J dropped 3; count of bases not matched to a gene: 6. The CDR3 sequence is 13 residues long. The CDR3 nucleotides read TGTGCCGGGGGACAGGGGACGAAAGAGACCCAGTACTTC. Protein: CAGGQGTKETQYF.

The chain uses TRBV5-1 and TRBJ2-7; D call uncertain. The germline V gene encodes CDR1 SGHRS and CDR2 YFSETQ. The CDR3 contains 15 residues. The V end was cut by 0 bases, the J end by 5 bases, with 15 bases between. CDR3 sequence reads: CASSLGSRSAHEQYF. CDR3 bases: TGCGCCAGCAGCTTGGGATCGCGGTCCGCCCACGAGCAGTACTTC.

This clone was seen once. Within the sample, other DNA sequences also encode this same CDR3. The gene calls are TRBV9 and TRBJ2-1; 9 bases fit TRBD1. Germline V CDR1 and CDR2: SGDLS, YYNGEE. The CDR3 has 14 amino acids. With V trimmed by 4 bases and J by 5 bases, 4 bases remained unmatched. CDR3 loop: CASSKGQGNNEQFF. The CDR3, as DNA: TGTGCCAGCAGCAAGGGACAGGGCAACAATGAGCAGTTCTTC.

The chain uses TRBV11-3 and TRBJ2-2; a possible D gene is TRBD1 (6 bases). V was trimmed by 4 bases and J by 5 bases, leaving 20 bases between them. The CDR3 spans 17 residues. The V gene's germline CDR1 is SGHNT and CDR2 YENEEA. The CDR3 DNA reads as TGTGCCAGCAGCTCTACGTTCACAGGGAAGAAAACCGGGGAGCTGTTTTTT. Encoded protein: CASSSTFTGKKTGELFF.